The present T cell receptor (beta chain) was sequenced within a study of shared T cell receptors in the human thymus. The repertoire was sequenced with immunoSEQ multiplex PCR; TCRdb's copy has only in-frame clones and lacks some. The sample records approximately 490,000 clones, around 82% being singletons. After removal of 0 bases from V and 13 bases from J, the junction contained 3 bases not matched to a gene. The CDR3 is made up of 13 amino acids. Looked up from germline, CDR1 is LNHNV and CDR2 is YYDKDF (reference sequence). These same records also appear under a second study, on human thymus T cells. That work states: Thymic tissue was derived from resections collected during corrective heart surgery. Thymic and blood repertoires seemed to show skewed V and J gene use.

The sequence came from a boy under three years old with a congenital heart defect. The chain recombines TRBV15 with TRBJ2-1; TRBD2 matches at 10 bases. The sequenced material came from thymocytes. The CDR3, as DNA: TGTGCCACCAGCAGAGACGGGACTAGCGACCAGTTCTTC. Its protein product is CATSRDGTSDQFF.